Each of the 13 T cell receptor beta chains below was sequenced from the same sample in a study of T cell responses to AZD1222 COVID-19 vaccine. Produced via immunoSEQ multiplex PCR; TCRdb's table is partial and in-frame only. Of 75,000 to 90,000 clones in the sample, around 85% are singletons; the top ten hold roughly 3.1%. The source was peripheral blood, collected 28 days after the second AZD1222 dose. These receptors were taken from an adult who received the AZD1222 COVID-19 vaccine.

V and J are TRBV5-4 and TRBJ2-3, with D perhaps given as TRBD1 or TRBD2 (6 bases each). The germline CDR1 and CDR2 sequences are SGHNT and YYREEE (reference sequence). V was pared by 1 base and J by 2 bases, with 11 bases between. The CDR3 extends over 15 amino acids. CDR3 nucleotides: TGTGCCAGCAGCTTGTACGGGGGCTTCACAGATACGCAGTATTTT. It is translated as CASSLYGGFTDTQYF.

The chain is built from TRBV7-2 and TRBJ1-1; 9 bases map to TRBD1. CDR1 and CDR2 (germline): SGHTA, FQGNSA. CDR3 size: 18 residues. V was clipped by 2 bases and J by 0 bases; unmatched bases: 10. The CDR3 nucleotides read TGTGCCAGCAGCTTAAGAGGACAGGGGTTCCAGGTGAACACTGAAGCTTTCTTT. Translation: CASSLRGQGFQVNTEAFF.

This chain joins TRBV5-4 and TRBJ2-1, with 8 bases aligning to TRBD2. Germline loops: CDR1 SGHNT, CDR2 YYREEE (reference sequence). This CDR3 region has 15 residues. The CDR3 DNA reads as TGTGCTACCCGGCGGGCTAGCGGGTCCTACAATGAGCAGTTCTTC. This gives the protein CATRRASGSYNEQFF.

The chain joins TRBV5-1 to TRBJ1-2; no clear D. The CDR3 runs to 13 residues. Trimming cost V 0 bases and J 3 bases, with 6 bases left between them. Germline CDR1 is SGHRS and CDR2 is YFSETQ. The CDR3 is CASSLGVYYGYTF. The DNA of the CDR3 is TGCGCCAGCAGCTTGGGGGTTTACTATGGCTACACCTTC.

The V gene is TRBV3-1 (or the pseudogene TRBV3-2), the J gene TRBJ2-1; D gene unclear. The CDR3 covers 13 residues. V was shortened by 0 bases and J by 5 bases, with 5 bases between the two germline ends. CDR1 is LGHDT, CDR2 YNNKEL, per germline (reference sequence). CDR3 DNA sequence: TGTGCCAGCAGCCAAGATCTCAACAATGAGCAGTTCTTC. Protein product: CASSQDLNNEQFF.

The chain is built from TRBV6-2 or TRBV6-3 and TRBJ2-1; 11 nucleotides match TRBD2. There are 21 residues in the CDR3. Germline V gene lookup returns CDR1 MNHEY and CDR2 SVGEGT. J lost 0 bases, V lost 0 bases, and 13 bases had no gene match. DNA for the CDR3: TGTGCCAGCAGTTACTCACTCGGACTAGCGGGTAGCCTAAGCTCCTACAATGAGCAGTTCTTC. The encoded protein is CASSYSLGLAGSLSSYNEQFF.

CDR3 amino acids: CASSSNRVDSTEAFF. The DNA of the CDR3 is TGCGCCAGCAGCTCGAACAGGGTGGATAGCACTGAAGCTTTCTTT. V usage is TRBV5-1 and J usage is TRBJ1-1; a possible D gene is TRBD1 (6 bases). The germline V and J ends were trimmed by 3 bases and 4 bases, with 16 bases remaining between them. CDR3 length: 15 amino acids. CDR1 and CDR2 from the germline V gene are SGHRS and YFSETQ. The variable domain in full, completed from reference TRBV5-1 and TRBJ1-1, reads KAGVTQTPRYLIKTRGQQVTLSCSPISGHRSVSWYQQTPGQGLQFLFEYFSETQRNKGNFPGRFSGRQFSNSRSEMNVSTLELGDSALYLCASSSNRVDSTEAFFGQGTRLTVV.

This clone was seen once. CDR3 DNA sequence: TGTGCCAGCAGCTTAGCTAGCGGGGGGGTCAGCTCCTACAATGAGCAGTTCTTC. Its protein product is CASSLASGGVSSYNEQFF. The chain is built from TRBV7-2 and TRBJ2-1; TRBD2 matches at 11 bases. This CDR3 is 18 amino acids long. Germline values: CDR1 SGHTA, CDR2 FQGNSA. Unmatched junction bases numbered 4, after V lost 0 bases and J lost 0 bases.

The chain combines TRBV3-1 (or the pseudogene TRBV3-2) with TRBJ1-2; D is unclear. Germline loops: CDR1 LGHDT, CDR2 YNNKEL (reference sequence). Trimming shortened V by 0 bases and J by 3 bases, and 8 bases separated the two germline ends. The CDR3 contains 14 residues. The CDR3 DNA reads TGTGCCAGCAGCCAAGAGGGGAGGGACTATGGCTACACCTTC. This encodes CASSQEGRDYGYTF.

CDR3 in DNA: TGTGCCAGCAGCTTGTCTAGCGGGGGAGACAATGAGCAGTTCTTC. Translated, it gives CASSLSSGGDNEQFF. The chain carries TRBV5-5 and TRBJ2-1; TRBD2 agrees at 10 bases. V was clipped by 1 base and J by 5 bases; unmatched bases: 3. Germline assignment: CDR1 SGHKS and CDR2 YYEKEE (reference sequence). The CDR3 is 15 amino acids.

V and J are TRBV29-1 and TRBJ1-2, with D hard to call. V dropped 5 bases and J dropped 0 bases, with 13 bases sitting between them. Germline lookup yields CDR1 SQVTM and CDR2 ANQGSEA. This CDR3 region has 14 residues. For the CDR3, the DNA is TGCAGCGTTCCAAGCGGGTCAGCTAACTATGGCTACACCTTC. Translated, it gives CSVPSGSANYGYTF.

The rearrangement uses TRBV28 and TRBJ1-5; the D gene is possibly TRBD1 (6 bases). The germline V gene encodes CDR1 MDHEN and CDR2 SYDVKM. Trimming shortened V by 1 base and J by 5 bases, and 12 bases separated the two germline ends. CDR3 length: 15 amino acids. The CDR3 nucleotides are TGTGCCAGCAGTTTATTAAGGGGGACCGATCAGCCCCAGCATTTT. This sequence encodes CASSLLRGTDQPQHF.

The rearrangement joins TRBV11-3 to TRBJ2-1; perhaps D is TRBD1 or TRBD2 (5 bases each). CDR1 is SGHNT and CDR2 is YENEEA in the germline V gene. The CDR3 sequence is 14 residues long. V lost 4 bases and J 7 bases, leaving 14 bases between the germline ends. The CDR3 DNA is TGTGCCAGCAGCTCACATTCGAGGGGAAATGAGCAGTTCTTC. It translates to CASSSHSRGNEQFF.